This T cell receptor beta chain was found in a study of breast tumors, draining lymph nodes, adjacent tissues. Regarding the study as a whole: The lymph node origin of tumor T cells was framed as consistent with a hypothesis, not demonstrated. Findings are consistent with lymph node origin and intratumoral expansion of most tumor T cells. Compared with lymph nodes, tumors were less diverse; compared with nontumor tissue, more.

TCRdb reprocessed the multiplex PCR reads via MiXCR and lists one record per CDR3 protein. The data hold some 15,000 distinct CDR3 sequences, with about 70% observed a single time. With 3 bases removed from V and 4 bases from J, the gap between germline ends came to 12 bases. The germline CDR1 and CDR2 sequences are SGHVS and FQNEAQ. The CDR3 is made up of 14 amino acids. Of note for this clonotype: Antigen: not known.

The V and J genes are TRBV7-8 and TRBJ1-1, with D perhaps matching TRBD1 (6 bases). Sequencing was carried out using tumor-adjacent breast tissue. The receptor was derived from a female donor with breast cancer. Some clones in this sample may be carry-over from other donors' samples. The CDR3 reads CASSLAGGGTEAFF. CDR3 coding DNA: TGTGCCAGCAGCTTGGCAGGAGGGGGCACTGAAGCTTTCTTT.